These 21 T cell receptor beta chains share one sample of origin, sequenced in a study of T-cell reconstitution after alpha-beta-depleted transplantation in children. Unique molecular identifiers tagged the TCRbeta library. TCRdb re-called the PCR reads with MiXCR, one entry per CDR3 protein. The profile shows hundreds of thousands of distinct CDR3 sequences, 10% to 15% of them singletons. This specimen consisted of PBMCs, mostly from graft donor cells, obtained 360 days after TCRalphabeta/CD19-depleted stem cell transplant. Receptors were obtained from a male patient between 10 and 17 years old who had a stem cell transplant for acute myeloid leukemia, so the T cells may come from the graft donor.

This clonotype was seen a handful of times. The V and J genes are TRBV29-1 and TRBJ2-1; 7 nucleotides line up with TRBD2. CDR1 and CDR2 (germline): SQVTM, ANQGSEA. This CDR3 spans 13 amino acids. V was clipped by 8 bases and J by 0 bases; unmatched bases: 4. The CDR3: CSPSGSSYNEQFF. CDR3 coding DNA: TGCAGCCCTAGCGGAAGCTCCTACAATGAGCAGTTCTTC.

The chain carries TRBV12-3 or TRBV12-4 and TRBJ2-3; TRBD2 matches 7 bases. CDR3 length: 13 residues. V lost 3 bases and J lost 4; bases outside the gene matches: 1. The CDR3 protein is CASSFGRSDTQYF. The CDR3 region has the DNA TGTGCCAGCAGTTTCGGGAGGTCAGATACGCAGTATTTT.

The chain couples TRBV7-2 to TRBJ2-7; the D gene could be TRBD1 or TRBD2 (5 bases each). From germline, CDR1 is SGHTA and CDR2 FQGNSA. CDR3 length equals 20 residues. V gave up 0 bases and J gave up 3 bases, with 27 bases separating them. CDR3 nucleotides: TGTGCCAGCAGCTTAGCGAACCCTCCGTCTTTGAGGGGACCCTTCTACGAGCAGTACTTC. Amino acids: CASSLANPPSLRGPFYEQYF.

This clonotype has just a few counts. This CDR3 is missing its conserved last phenylalanine or tryptophan, likely due to a read error. V gene TRBV5-1 combines with J gene TRBJ1-1; 9 nucleotides line up with TRBD1. Germline V gene sequence: CDR1 SGHRS, CDR2 YFSETQ. The V segment lost 8 bases and the J segment 7 bases; nucleotides outside the gene matches: 9. CDR3 length: 13 residues. CDR3 region: CASRDRASGEAFS. CDR3 coding DNA: TGCGCCAGTAGGGACAGGGCCTCCGGTGAAGCTTTCTCT.

The rearrangement uses TRBV20-1 and TRBJ2-5, with D unresolved. Germline CDR1 reads DFQATT; CDR2 reads SNEGSKA (reference sequence). The germline V and J ends were trimmed by 6 bases and 2 bases, with 16 bases remaining between them. This CDR3 comprises 14 residues. CDR3 sequence reads: CSAWMPILQETQYF. The CDR3 DNA is TGCAGTGCCTGGATGCCGATTTTACAAGAGACCCAGTACTTC.

In the case of this clonotype: A much larger clone lies a single base off, so this may be a read error. The rearrangement joins TRBV7-9 to TRBJ2-3; D gene uncertain. The ends were cut back, 1 base at V and 10 bases at J, with 12 bases in the middle. This CDR3 is built from 13 residues. CDR1 and CDR2 from the germline V gene are SEHNR and FQNEAQ (reference sequence). Here the CDR3 DNA reads TGTGCCAGCAGCTTAGTTACCTCGAACGCGCAGTATTTT. Residues: CASSLVTSNAQYF.

This rearrangement joins TRBV7-2 to TRBJ1-2, with 8 bases lining up with TRBD1. Germline trimming cut 0 bases from V and 8 bases from J; bases unmatched to any gene: 5. The CDR3 covers 14 residues. The V gene's germline CDR1 is SGHTA and CDR2 FQGNSA. CDR3 sequence: CASSLAQGAGGYTF. In DNA form, the CDR3 reads TGTGCCAGCAGCTTAGCGCAGGGGGCGGGAGGCTACACCTTC.

J is TRBJ2-4 and V is TRBV5-1; 7 positions match TRBD1. The CDR3 has 18 residues. The V gene end was trimmed by 0 bases and the J gene end by 2 bases; junction bases not matched to a gene: 11. Germline CDR1 SGHRS, CDR2 YFSETQ. Here the CDR3 reads CASSLGATGVATKNIQYF. CDR3 nucleotides: TGCGCCAGCAGCTTGGGGGCCACAGGGGTTGCGACCAAAAACATTCAGTACTTC. The complete variable domain, with remaining parts taken from reference TRBV5-1 and TRBJ2-4, reads KAGVTQTPRYLIKTRGQQVTLSCSPISGHRSVSWYQQTPGQGLQFLFEYFSETQRNKGNFPGRFSGRQFSNSRSEMNVSTLELGDSALYLCASSLGATGVATKNIQYFGAGTRLSVL.

This chain links TRBV20-1 with TRBJ2-7; 10 bases are a match to TRBD2. CDR3 length: 15 amino acids. J lost 9 bases, V lost 6 bases, and 17 bases had no gene match. Looked up from germline, CDR1 is DFQATT and CDR2 is SNEGSKA (reference sequence). The CDR3 DNA follows: TGCAGTGCCACCCCTAAGGCTAGCGGGGGTCTGGGGCAGTACTTC. It translates to CSATPKASGGLGQYF.

The chain joins TRBV7-9 to TRBJ1-1; 7 nucleotides align to TRBD1. There are 16 residues in the CDR3. V lost 1 base and J lost 11; bases outside the gene matches: 16. Germline loops: CDR1 SEHNR, CDR2 FQNEAQ (reference sequence). The CDR3 protein is CASSLGEGDSPPRAFF. The DNA of the CDR3 is TGTGCCAGCAGCTTAGGGGAGGGGGACAGCCCCCCGAGGGCTTTCTTT.

The genes are TRBV20-1 and TRBJ2-1, with TRBD2 matching 13 bases. The germline V gene has CDR1 DFQATT and CDR2 SNEGSKA (reference sequence). This CDR3 has 18 amino acids. V shed 3 bases and J 7 bases; nucleotides not matched to a gene: 15. CDR3 in amino acids: CSASFQLLLAGGRNEQFF. The CDR3 region has the DNA TGCAGTGCTAGTTTCCAGCTACTACTAGCGGGAGGGCGAAATGAGCAGTTCTTC.

This clonotype was observed a handful of times. The gene calls are TRBV20-1 and TRBJ2-3, with 7 bases lining up with TRBD2. CDR3 length: 14 amino acids. Germline CDR1 reads DFQATT; CDR2 reads SNEGSKA (reference sequence). Trimming took 6 bases from V and 4 from J; bases not matched to a gene: 10. Here the CDR3 reads CSAWIAGAPDTQYF. CDR3 nucleotide sequence: TGCAGTGCGTGGATCGCGGGAGCCCCAGATACGCAGTATTTT.

This clonotype has just a few counts. The V call is TRBV2, the J call TRBJ2-1; 8 bases are shared with TRBD2. J was trimmed by 1 base and V by 6 bases; bases with no gene match: 8. Germline V gives CDR1 SNHLY, CDR2 FYNNEI. This CDR3 has 16 amino acids. CDR3 amino acids: CASSGLASLSYNEQFF. The DNA for the CDR3 is TGTGCCAGCAGCGGACTAGCTTCCCTTTCCTACAATGAGCAGTTCTTC.

In its sample, this clonotype was seen once. V gene TRBV20-1 combines with J gene TRBJ2-2; unclear D gene. V was clipped by 8 bases and J by 1 base, with 14 bases between them. Germline V gene sequence: CDR1 DFQATT, CDR2 SNEGSKA (reference sequence). This CDR3 has 14 amino acids. CDR3 protein: CSPWLLGNTGELFF. CDR3 bases: TGCAGTCCCTGGCTACTCGGGAACACCGGGGAGCTGTTTTTT.

V and J are TRBV3-1 and TRBJ2-3, with 13 bases that match TRBD2. The junction had 1 base not matched to a gene; V was cut back by 0 bases and J by 4 bases. The germline CDR1 and CDR2 sequences are LGHDT and YNNKEL (reference sequence). The CDR3 consists of 16 residues. The CDR3 is CASSQELAGGSDTQYF. For the CDR3, the DNA is TGTGCCAGCAGCCAAGAACTAGCGGGAGGGTCAGATACGCAGTATTTT.

This clonotype was counted ten times or more. V gene TRBV7-6 combines with J gene TRBJ2-1, with 10 bases aligning to TRBD2. Unmatched junction bases numbered 7, after V lost 2 bases and J lost 9 bases. The CDR3 is made up of 15 amino acids. The germline gives CDR1 SGHVS, CDR2 FNYEAQ. The CDR3 bases are TGTGCCAGCAGCTTAACGGCTAGCGGGAGACCTGAGCAGTTCTTC. This codes for CASSLTASGRPEQFF.

This clonotype was detected many times. Germline is not matched at one junction end, which may reflect a read error. The CDR3 DNA reads as TGTGCTAGCAGCCTTAGCGGGGGACAAGCAGATACGCAGTATTTT. Protein product: CASSLSGGQADTQYF. This rearrangement joins TRBV7-7 to TRBJ2-3, with 9 positions matching TRBD2. CDR3 length equals 15 residues. Germline V gene sequence: CDR1 SSHAT, CDR2 FNYEAQ (reference sequence).

This clonotype was recorded many times. The chain is built from TRBV9 and TRBJ2-4; D could derive from TRBD1 or TRBD2 (5 bases each). The CDR3 has 16 residues. The germline V gene encodes CDR1 SGDLS and CDR2 YYNGEE. V was cut by 4 bases and J by 0 bases, with 14 bases left in between. This CDR3 is CASSPLGTQAKNIQYF. CDR3 DNA: TGTGCCAGCAGCCCTCTTGGGACCCAAGCCAAAAACATTCAGTACTTC.

A few counts support this clonotype. The chain combines TRBV27 with TRBJ1-1, with 8 bases that match TRBD1. V lost 5 bases to trimming and J lost 7 bases; unmatched junction nucleotides: 9. Germline lookup yields CDR1 MNHEY and CDR2 SMNVEV (reference sequence). The CDR3 has 14 residues. CDR3 loop: CASSLFSGTGEAFF. In DNA, the CDR3 is TGTGCCAGCAGTCTCTTTTCCGGGACAGGTGAAGCTTTCTTT.

V is TRBV20-1 and J is TRBJ2-1, with TRBD1 matching over 8 bases. V shed 2 bases and J 3 bases; nucleotides not matched to a gene: 9. The CDR3 has 16 residues. Germline V gene data show CDR1 as DFQATT and CDR2 as SNEGSKA (reference sequence). CDR3 sequence: CSARSPRDRGYNEQFF. For the CDR3, the DNA is TGCAGTGCTAGATCTCCCCGAGACAGGGGCTACAATGAGCAGTTCTTC.

The rearrangement links TRBV12-3 or TRBV12-4 to TRBJ2-3; D is uncertain. The CDR3 length is 12 residues. V lost 6 bases and J 6 bases, leaving 10 bases between the germline ends. The CDR3 protein is CASRVQGDTQYF. The CDR3 DNA reads TGTGCCAGCAGGGTGCAAGGTGATACGCAGTATTTT.